Listed here is a single TCR beta chain. The sample belongs to a study of shared clonotypes between healthy human individuals. Libraries were prepared by immunoSEQ multiplex PCR; TCRdb keeps only in-frame clonotypes and omits some of them. Found here are some 1,100,000 clones, 78% of them singletons; the top ten hold about 0.52%. V trimming: 3 bases; J trimming: 4 bases; junction bases outside the gene matches: 17. Germline lookup yields CDR1 SQVTM and CDR2 ANQGSEA. The CDR3 contains 19 residues. This clonotype was sampled from a man aged 18 to 29 in good health. Some clones in this sample may be carry-over from other donors' samples. Sequenced sample: memory CD4+ T cells from PBMCs. As to subset: CD45RA-negative fraction. V is TRBV29-1 and J is TRBJ2-3; 12 positions match TRBD2. CDR3 bases: TGCAGCGTTGACGGTGCGGCTAGCGGGAGGGCGGCGACGCCAGATACGCAGTATTTT. Translation gives CSVDGAASGRAATPDTQYF.